This T cell receptor beta chain appears in the sequencing data of a study of blood T cell repertoires in COVID-19. The wider study: The origin of the acute and convalescent COVID-19 samples was the United States, Italy and Spain. T cells, B-cell-depleted T cells, or PBMCs supplied cDNA or gDNA.

This clone has just one count. Per the authors' pipeline: It was from reference gene primer amplification that nucleated cell counts were estimated. The repertoire was sequenced with immunoSEQ multiplex PCR; TCRdb's copy has only in-frame clones and lacks some. From that table come the V and J calls and clone size; the DNA was used to work out D and trimming. The table includes fewer than 300,000 clones, 91% detected once. This sequence originates from a woman aged 25-40 years with COVID-19, enrolled during active disease. The material sequenced was peripheral blood.

This CDR3 reads CASSYLMGGSSYNEQFF. The CDR3 DNA reads TGTGCCAGCAGTTACCTCATGGGGGGGAGCTCCTACAATGAGCAGTTCTTC. This rearrangement joins TRBV6-2 or TRBV6-3 to TRBJ2-1, with TRBD2 matching 7 bases. Germline values: CDR1 MNHEY, CDR2 SVGEGT. The CDR3 is 17 residues long. With V trimmed by 2 bases and J by 0 bases, 7 bases remained unmatched.